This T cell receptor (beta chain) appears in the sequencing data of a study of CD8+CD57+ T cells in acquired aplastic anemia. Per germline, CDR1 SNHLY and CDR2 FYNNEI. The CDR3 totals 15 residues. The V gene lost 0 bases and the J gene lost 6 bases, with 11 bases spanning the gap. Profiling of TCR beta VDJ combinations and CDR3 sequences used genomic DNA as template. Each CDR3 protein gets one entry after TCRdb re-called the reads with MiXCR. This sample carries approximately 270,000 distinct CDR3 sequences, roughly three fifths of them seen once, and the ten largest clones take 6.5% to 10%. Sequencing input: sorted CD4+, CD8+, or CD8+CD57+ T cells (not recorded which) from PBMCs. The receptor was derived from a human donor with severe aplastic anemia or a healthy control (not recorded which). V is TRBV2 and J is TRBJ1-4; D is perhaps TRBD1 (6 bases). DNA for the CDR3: TGTGCCAGCAGTGAAGCGCGGGGGCTGGATGAAAAACTGTTTTTT. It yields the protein CASSEARGLDEKLFF.